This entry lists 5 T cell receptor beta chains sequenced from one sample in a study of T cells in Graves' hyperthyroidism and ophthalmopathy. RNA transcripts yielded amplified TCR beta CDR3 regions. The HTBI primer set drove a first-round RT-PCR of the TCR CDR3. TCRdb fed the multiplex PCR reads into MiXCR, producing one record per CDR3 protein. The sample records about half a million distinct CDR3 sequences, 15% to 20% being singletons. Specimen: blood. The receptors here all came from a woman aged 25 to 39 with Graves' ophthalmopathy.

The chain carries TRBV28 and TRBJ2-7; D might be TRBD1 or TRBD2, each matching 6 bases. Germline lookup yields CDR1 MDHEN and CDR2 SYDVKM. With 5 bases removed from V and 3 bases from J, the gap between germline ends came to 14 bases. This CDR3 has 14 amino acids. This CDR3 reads CASSPLGGLYEQYF. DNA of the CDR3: TGTGCCAGCAGTCCACTAGGGGGGCTCTACGAGCAGTACTTC.

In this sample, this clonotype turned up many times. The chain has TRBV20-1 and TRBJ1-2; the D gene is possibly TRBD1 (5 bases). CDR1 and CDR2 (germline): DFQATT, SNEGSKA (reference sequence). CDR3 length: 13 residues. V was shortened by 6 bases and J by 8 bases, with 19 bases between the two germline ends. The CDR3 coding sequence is TGCAGTGCCTCCCCCCCCGGGACGGGAGGCTACACCTTC. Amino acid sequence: CSASPPGTGGYTF.

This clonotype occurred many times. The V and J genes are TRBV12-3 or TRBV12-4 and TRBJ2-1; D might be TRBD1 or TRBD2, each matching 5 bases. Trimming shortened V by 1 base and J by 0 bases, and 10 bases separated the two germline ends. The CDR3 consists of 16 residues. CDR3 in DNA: TGTGCCAGCAGTTTAGTCCGGGACCACTCCTACAATGAGCAGTTCTTC. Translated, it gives CASSLVRDHSYNEQFF.

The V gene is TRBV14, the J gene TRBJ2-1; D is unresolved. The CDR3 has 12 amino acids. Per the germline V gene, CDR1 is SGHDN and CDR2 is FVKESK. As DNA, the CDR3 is TGTGCATCCGGCCTCTCCTACAATGAGCAGTTCTTC. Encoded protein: CASGLSYNEQFF. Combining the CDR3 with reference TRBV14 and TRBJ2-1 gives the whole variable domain EAGVTQFPSHSVIEKGQTVTLRCDPISGHDNLYWYRRVMGKEIKFLLHFVKESKQDESGMPNNRFLAERTGGTYSTLKVQPAELEDSGVYFCASGLSYNEQFFGPGTRLTVL.

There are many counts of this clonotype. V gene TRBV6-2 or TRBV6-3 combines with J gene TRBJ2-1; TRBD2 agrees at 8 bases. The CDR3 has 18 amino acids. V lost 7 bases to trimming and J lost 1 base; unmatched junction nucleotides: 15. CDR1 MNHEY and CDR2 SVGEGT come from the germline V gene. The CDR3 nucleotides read TGTGCCAGCACCTTACCCCCACTAGCGGTAGTATCCTACAATGAGCAGTTCTTC. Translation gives CASTLPPLAVVSYNEQFF.